Below, 31 T cell receptor beta chains from the same sample are listed, as sequenced in a study of blood T cell repertoires in COVID-19. Clones were sequenced by immunoSEQ multiplex PCR, and TCRdb holds only the in-frame ones, with some missing. The data show around 230,000 clones, 86% seen once. The specimen sequenced was peripheral blood. These receptors were taken from a man aged 25-45 years who had recovered from COVID-19.

V usage is TRBV9 and J usage is TRBJ1-2; 12 nucleotides agree with TRBD1. The germline CDR1 and CDR2 sequences are SGDLS and YYNGEE. The ends lost 7 bases at V and 8 bases at J; junction bases unmatched: 15. The CDR3 extends over 16 amino acids. The CDR3 here is CASVRGTGGNPSGYTF. DNA of the CDR3: TGTGCCAGCGTACGAGGGACAGGGGGCAACCCCTCCGGCTACACCTTC.

V is TRBV18 and J is TRBJ1-2; D might be TRBD1 (5 bases). Per germline, CDR1 KGHSH and CDR2 LQKENI. This CDR3 comprises 14 residues. The V and J ends lost 5 bases and 4 bases respectively, with 14 bases between them. The CDR3 bases are TGTGCCAGCTCATCCCCAGGGTTGCCCTATGGCTACACCTTC. Translating gives CASSSPGLPYGYTF.

The rearrangement uses TRBV9 and TRBJ2-3; unclear D gene. V lost 4 bases and J lost 6, with 18 bases in between. CDR1 and CDR2 from the germline V gene are SGDLS and YYNGEE. This CDR3 comprises 15 residues. The CDR3 is CASSQVTPPVDTQYF. The CDR3 bases are TGTGCCAGCAGCCAAGTGACTCCTCCTGTGGATACGCAGTATTTT.

V usage is TRBV6-1 and J usage is TRBJ1-2; D gene ambiguous. The CDR3 length is 14 residues. V was shortened by 1 base and J by 4 bases, with 10 bases between the two germline ends. From germline, CDR1 is MNHNS and CDR2 SASEGT. The CDR3 DNA is TGTGCCAGCAGTGAAGTAGGAGGTGGCTATGGCTACACCTTC. Translating gives CASSEVGGGYGYTF.

V is TRBV30 and J is TRBJ2-3; possibly TRBD2 for D (6 bases). The V gene's germline CDR1 is GTSNPN and CDR2 SVGIG (reference sequence). The CDR3 extends over 17 amino acids. V shed 2 bases and J shed 0 bases, with 18 bases lying between them. CDR3 DNA sequence: TGTGCCTGGAGTTACGCGAGACGGGGGACTAGCACAGATACGCAGTATTTT. This sequence encodes CAWSYARRGTSTDTQYF. Drawing the rest from reference TRBV30 and TRBJ2-3, the complete variable domain is SQTIHQWPATLVQPVGSPLSLECTVEGTSNPNLYWYRQAAGRGLQLLFYSVGIGQISSEVPQNLSASRPQDRQFILSSKKLLLSDSGFYLCAWSYARRGTSTDTQYFGPGTRLTVL.

CDR3 protein: CASSAGAGGEDTQYF. As DNA, the CDR3 is TGTGCCAGCAGCGCCGGGGCGGGAGGCGAGGATACGCAGTATTTT. This chain uses TRBV11-2 with TRBJ2-3, with 8 bases that match TRBD2. The germline CDR1 and CDR2 sequences are SGHAT and FQNNGV. There are 15 residues in the CDR3. V gave up 5 bases and J gave up 6 bases; unmatched junction bases: 10.

The V and J genes are TRBV27 and TRBJ1-1; 7 bases map to TRBD1. V shed 6 bases, J shed 5 bases, and the junction held 9 bases outside the gene matches. Germline CDR1 and CDR2: MNHEY and SMNVEV (reference sequence). The CDR3 covers 14 residues. In nucleotides, the CDR3 is TGTGCCAGCAGAACTAACAGGGGAGGAACTGAAGCTTTCTTT. It is translated as CASRTNRGGTEAFF.

This sequence joins TRBV6-4 and TRBJ2-3, with 7 bases fitting TRBD1. J was trimmed by 3 bases and V by 3 bases; bases with no gene match: 9. This CDR3 has 16 amino acids. CDR1 MRHNA and CDR2 SNTAGT come from the germline V gene. The CDR3 sequence is CASSDNTQGTTDTQYF. The CDR3 nucleotides are TGTGCCAGCAGTGATAATACACAGGGGACAACAGATACGCAGTATTTT.

This clone was seen only once. V gene TRBV25-1 combines with J gene TRBJ2-5, with TRBD1 identical over 8 bases. This CDR3 region has 12 residues. Germline V gives CDR1 MGHDK, CDR2 SYGVNS. With V trimmed by 4 bases and J by 5 bases, 0 bases remained unmatched. The CDR3 DNA reads as TGTGCCAGCAGTGGACAGGGGGAGACCCAGTACTTC. Its protein product is CASSGQGETQYF.

The chain couples TRBV6-5 to TRBJ2-5; D remains unclear. Germline CDR1 and CDR2: MNHEY and SVGAGI. Trimming took off 4 bases at V and 7 bases at J, with 16 bases between the two ends. The CDR3 consists of 14 residues. CDR3 sequence: CASSSGQPMGTQYF. In DNA, the CDR3 is TGTGCCAGCAGTTCGGGTCAACCGATGGGGACCCAGTACTTC.

This clone has a handful of counts. The chain recombines TRBV11-2 with TRBJ1-6; D gene ambiguous. V was cut by 1 base and J by 6 bases, with 10 bases left in between. CDR3 length equals 15 residues. Per the germline V gene, CDR1 is SGHAT and CDR2 is FQNNGV. CDR3 in DNA: TGTGCCAGCAGCTTAGGGGAGAATTTTAATTCACCCCTCCACTTT. Its protein is CASSLGENFNSPLHF.

The V gene is TRBV6-4, the J gene TRBJ1-2; perhaps TRBD1 as D (6 bases). Germline CDR1 is MRHNA and CDR2 is SNTAGT. The CDR3 loop spans 11 amino acids. Trimming left V 6 bases short and J 8 bases short, with 10 bases between. The CDR3 loop is CASRQGGGYTF. The CDR3, as DNA: TGTGCCAGCAGACAGGGTGGAGGCTACACCTTC.

The chain is built from TRBV15 and TRBJ1-2, with a tentative D call TRBD1 (5 bases). Germline loops: CDR1 LNHNV, CDR2 YYDKDF (reference sequence). V was clipped by 0 bases and J by 2 bases, with 10 bases between them. The CDR3 contains 15 residues. The CDR3 DNA reads as TGTGCCACCAGCAGAGATGGGGGAGGAAACTATGGCTACACCTTC. It codes for CATSRDGGGNYGYTF.

The chain joins TRBV4-3 to TRBJ1-5; TRBD1 matches 8 bases. Germline lookup yields CDR1 LGHNA and CDR2 YSLEER. The length of the CDR3 is 17 residues. V lost 4 bases and J lost 6; bases outside the gene matches: 14. The CDR3 sequence: CASSPPTGENGSQPQHF. As DNA, the CDR3 is TGCGCCAGCAGCCCGCCGACAGGGGAAAATGGATCTCAGCCCCAGCATTTT.

The genes are TRBV10-3 and TRBJ2-5, with D tentatively TRBD1 (5 bases). The CDR3 sequence is 15 residues long. V was trimmed by 2 bases and J by 5 bases, leaving 15 bases between them. Looked up from germline, CDR1 is ENHRY and CDR2 is SYGVKD. CDR3: CAISEGAPSGETQYF. DNA of the CDR3: TGTGCCATCAGTGAGGGGGCTCCCTCAGGGGAGACCCAGTACTTC.

This chain links TRBV5-6 with TRBJ1-1; possibly TRBD1 for D (6 bases). This CDR3 region has 15 residues. V was trimmed by 3 bases and J by 2 bases, leaving 14 bases between them. Germline V gene sequence: CDR1 SGHDT, CDR2 YYEEEE. CDR3 sequence: CASSSKGDGNTEAFF. The CDR3 DNA reads as TGTGCCAGCAGCTCGAAGGGGGACGGAAACACTGAAGCTTTCTTT.

V usage is TRBV7-9 and J usage is TRBJ1-1, with TRBD1 matching over 10 bases. Per the germline V gene, CDR1 is SEHNR and CDR2 is FQNEAQ (reference sequence). V was clipped by 3 bases and J by 6 bases; unmatched bases: 4. There are 14 residues in the CDR3. DNA of the CDR3: TGTGCCAGCAGCTTGACAGGGGGCCATTCTGAAGCTTTCTTT. Translated, it gives CASSLTGGHSEAFF. Drawing the rest from reference TRBV7-9 and TRBJ1-1, the complete variable domain is DTGVSQNPRHKITKRGQNVTFRCDPISEHNRLYWYRQTLGQGPEFLTYFQNEAQLEKSRLLSDRFSAERPKGSFSTLEIQRTEQGDSAMYLCASSLTGGHSEAFFGQGTRLTVV.

The V gene is TRBV10-3, the J gene TRBJ2-1; TRBD1 agrees at 7 bases. With 3 bases clipped from V and 9 bases from J, the junction kept 8 bases outside the gene matches. There are 14 residues in the CDR3. Germline V gene sequence: CDR1 ENHRY, CDR2 SYGVKD. CDR3 nucleotides: TGTGCCATCAGTGAAAAACAGGGGATAGGTGAGCAGTTCTTC. Protein sequence: CAISEKQGIGEQFF.

The genes are TRBV19 and TRBJ1-4, with a weak D call TRBD1 (5 bases). Germline-derived CDR1 and CDR2 are LNHDA and SQIVND (reference sequence). CDR3 size: 15 residues. V lost 2 bases, J lost 2 bases, and 9 bases lay in between. CDR3 amino acids: CASSISGGTNEKLFF. The CDR3 DNA sequence: TGTGCCAGTAGTATATCGGGGGGTACTAATGAAAAACTGTTTTTT.

The chain carries TRBV28 and TRBJ2-7; 8 nucleotides align to TRBD1. The CDR3 is made up of 15 amino acids. J lost 6 bases, V lost 6 bases, and 13 bases had no gene match. The V gene's germline CDR1 is MDHEN and CDR2 SYDVKM. The CDR3 spells CASSPSGQGRAEQYF. As DNA, the CDR3 is TGTGCCAGCAGCCCCTCCGGACAGGGTAGGGCCGAGCAGTACTTC.

For this clone: The sample carries other DNA sequences with the same CDR3. The chain couples TRBV12-3 or TRBV12-4 to TRBJ2-5; 8 nucleotides line up with TRBD2. V gave up 2 bases and J gave up 4 bases; unmatched junction bases: 0. There are 13 residues in the CDR3. The CDR3 coding sequence is TGTGCCAGCAGTTTACGGGGGGGAGAGACCCAGTACTTC. Its protein product is CASSLRGGETQYF.

This clone was detected once. This rearrangement joins TRBV6-1 to TRBJ2-5; 8 positions match TRBD1. Germline trimming cut 3 bases from V and 5 bases from J; bases unmatched to any gene: 5. Looked up from germline, CDR1 is MNHNS and CDR2 is SASEGT. The CDR3 is 14 amino acids. The CDR3 loop reads CASSEGQEWETQYF. In DNA form, the CDR3 reads TGTGCCAGCAGTGAGGGACAGGAGTGGGAGACCCAGTACTTC.

The rearrangement joins TRBV4-3 to TRBJ2-7, with 7 bases that match TRBD2. This CDR3 has 17 residues. Germline loops: CDR1 LGHNA, CDR2 YSLEER. Unmatched junction bases numbered 11, after V lost 1 base and J lost 2 bases. CDR3: CASSQGVSGGLAYEQYF. CDR3 DNA: TGCGCCAGCAGCCAAGGAGTCTCCGGGGGGTTGGCCTACGAGCAGTACTTC.

The chain has TRBV10-2 and TRBJ2-3; tentative D call: TRBD1 (6 bases). Per germline, CDR1 WSHSY and CDR2 SAAADI. V was clipped by 0 bases and J by 1 base, with 11 bases between them. This CDR3 is built from 16 residues. Written as DNA, the CDR3 is TGCGCCAGCAGTGAGTCTTTCGCAGGGGGCACAGATACGCAGTATTTT. Translating it yields CASSESFAGGTDTQYF.

The CDR3 spells CATSDPRTGLFTDTQYF. Written as DNA, the CDR3 is TGTGCCACCAGTGATCCACGGACAGGGCTATTCACAGATACGCAGTATTTT. The V call is TRBV24-1, the J call TRBJ2-3; 8 bases map to TRBD1. The CDR3 loop spans 17 amino acids. V trimming: 3 bases; J trimming: 2 bases; junction bases outside the gene matches: 9. Germline CDR1 reads KGHDR; CDR2 reads SFDVKD.

This clone has just one count. CDR3 amino acids: CATSDMTVGGSPLHF. The CDR3 DNA reads TGTGCCACCAGTGATATGACAGTCGGTGGTTCACCCCTCCACTTT. The chain employs TRBV24-1 and TRBJ1-6; TRBD1 is a possible D gene (5 bases). Germline assignment: CDR1 KGHDR and CDR2 SFDVKD. The V end was cut by 3 bases, the J end by 9 bases, with 14 bases between. The CDR3 is 15 amino acids.

The rearrangement links TRBV19 to TRBJ2-1; 8 bases agree with TRBD1. Trimming removed 6 bases from V and 4 bases from J; junction bases left unmatched: 14. From germline, CDR1 is LNHDA and CDR2 SQIVND (reference sequence). The CDR3 contains 17 residues. DNA of the CDR3: TGTGCCAGTAGCCCCTCCCTCGGGACAGGCTTATACAATGAGCAGTTCTTC. Translated, it gives CASSPSLGTGLYNEQFF.

V usage is TRBV5-4 and J usage is TRBJ1-1; the match to TRBD1 covers 7 bases. Germline CDR1 reads SGHNT; CDR2 reads YYREEE (reference sequence). The CDR3 is 13 residues long. The V gene end was trimmed by 4 bases and the J gene end by 5 bases; junction bases not matched to a gene: 5. Here the CDR3 reads CASSLIQGTEAFF. In DNA form, the CDR3 reads TGTGCCAGCAGCCTAATACAGGGGACTGAAGCTTTCTTT.

The rearrangement links TRBV7-9 to TRBJ1-3; D gene ambiguous. This CDR3 contains 16 residues. The germline V gene encodes CDR1 SEHNR and CDR2 FQNEAQ (reference sequence). The V end was cut by 4 bases, the J end by 2 bases, with 15 bases between. The CDR3 spells CASSSYMLDPGNTIYF. The CDR3 DNA follows: TGTGCCAGCAGCTCGTACATGCTAGACCCTGGAAACACCATATATTTT.

The V gene is TRBV10-3, the J gene TRBJ2-2; 8 bases fit TRBD1. This CDR3 comprises 14 residues. The trim removed 9 bases at V and 0 bases at J, leaving 3 bases unmatched. Germline CDR1 ENHRY, CDR2 SYGVKD. CDR3 sequence reads: CAIADRANTGELFF. CDR3 bases: TGTGCCATTGCGGACAGGGCGAACACCGGGGAGCTGTTTTTT.

V gene TRBV19 combines with J gene TRBJ1-5, with no clear D. The ends were cut back, 1 base at V and 0 bases at J, with 10 bases in the middle. The V gene's germline CDR1 is LNHDA and CDR2 SQIVND (reference sequence). CDR3 length: 16 residues. The CDR3 spells CASSIGTRASNQPQHF. CDR3 bases: TGTGCCAGTAGTATAGGGACTCGGGCTAGCAATCAGCCCCAGCATTTT.